The present entry profiles one TCR beta chain with its context. What it binds is unknown. This sample stems from a study of CD8 T cells in ankylosing spondylitis. Study-level results: A TCR beta motif of several highly homologous variants seemed to mark ankylosing spondylitis blood.

TCRdb analysed the 5' RACE reads with MiXCR anew, one entry per CDR3 protein. The sample records 800,000 to 900,000 distinct CDR3 sequences, 12% being singletons. With 6 bases removed from V and 4 bases from J, the gap between germline ends came to 10 bases. Per germline, CDR1 DFQATT and CDR2 SNEGSKA (reference sequence). The CDR3 runs 12 residues. The sequenced material came from blood, either unsorted or a sorted T cell fraction (not recorded which). This chain connects TRBV20-1 to TRBJ2-1; D remains unclear. This clonotype originated in a male donor with ankylosing spondylitis. Here the CDR3 DNA reads TGCAGTGCCTATAACGTTTACAATGAGCAGTTCTTC. Translation gives CSAYNVYNEQFF.